This is a list of T cell receptor beta chains from one sample in a study of cytomegalovirus exposure and HLA in healthy donors. Profiling relied on immunoSEQ multiplex PCR, and the TCRdb table lists in-frame clones only, not all of them. The sample lists about 250,000 clones; around four fifths were seen once. The sequencing sample was made of PBMCs. These receptors all stem from a boy aged 10-17 years in good health and CMV-seronegative. Both conserved end residues are part of each CDR3. Each record gives: CDR3 protein, J gene, V gene.

CDR3aa: CASSPTTRGRNTEAFF
j_gene: TRBJ1-1
v_gene: TRBV5-4

CDR3aa: CASSEALSTPYNEQFF
j_gene: TRBJ2-1
v_gene: TRBV2

CDR3aa: CASSEPREGAPQHF
j_gene: TRBJ1-5
v_gene: TRBV6-1

CDR3aa: CASSGQKVGTGELFF
j_gene: TRBJ2-2
v_gene: TRBV2

CDR3aa: CASSLGSGSYNEQFF
j_gene: TRBJ2-1
v_gene: TRBV5-4

CDR3aa: CAISGGTSGPYEQYF
j_gene: TRBJ2-7
v_gene: TRBV10-3

CDR3aa: CASSRGTSVLNEQFF
j_gene: TRBJ2-1
v_gene: TRBV4-2

CDR3aa: CASSLGGGSGNTIYF
j_gene: TRBJ1-3
v_gene: TRBV11-2

CDR3aa: CASSPRRGRNNYGYTF
j_gene: TRBJ1-2
v_gene: TRBV11-1

CDR3aa: CASSLALDPYEQYF
j_gene: TRBJ2-7
v_gene: TRBV7-9

CDR3aa: CATSRVQAYREQYF
j_gene: TRBJ2-7
v_gene: TRBV15

CDR3aa: CASSLGTPSYGYTF
j_gene: TRBJ1-2
v_gene: TRBV11-2

CDR3aa: CASSHLWTGGTGELFF
j_gene: TRBJ2-2
v_gene: TRBV4-1

CDR3aa: CASSSSTSGTVYGYTF
j_gene: TRBJ1-2
v_gene: TRBV5-1

CDR3aa: CATSPKQGLGLEQYF
j_gene: TRBJ2-7
v_gene: TRBV15

CDR3aa: CASSTGQMNTEAFF
j_gene: TRBJ1-1
v_gene: TRBV5-1

CDR3aa: CASSKRGRQSSYEQYF
j_gene: TRBJ2-7
v_gene: TRBV11-3

CDR3aa: CASSESRQGGTQYF
j_gene: TRBJ2-5
v_gene: TRBV10-2

CDR3aa: CTSSHSLGPYPSTEAFF
j_gene: TRBJ1-1
v_gene: TRBV1

CDR3aa: CASSSQSGTDTQYF
j_gene: TRBJ2-3
v_gene: TRBV27

CDR3aa: CASSEAGGLTTYEQYF
j_gene: TRBJ2-7
v_gene: TRBV5-5

CDR3aa: CASSGTSPPYEQYF
j_gene: TRBJ2-7
v_gene: TRBV7-2

CDR3aa: CASSLGGGDTEAFF
j_gene: TRBJ1-1
v_gene: TRBV5-1